This T cell receptor (beta chain) comes out of a study of T cell repertoires in cytomegalovirus infection. General study results and limits: There were carriers of CMV plus the relevant HLA, and cumulative public TCR beta family frequency identified them.

This clonotype was seen a few times. Its antigen is as yet unknown. CDR3 length equals 13 residues. The ends were cut back, 3 bases at V and 3 bases at J, with 9 bases in the middle. TCRdb re-derived calls from the reads in MiXCR, one entry per CDR3 protein. This sample has some 800,000 distinct CDR3 sequences; about 29% occur once, and the top ten carry less than 15%. This clonotype was obtained from a human donor in good health (CMV status not recorded). Some clones in this sample may be carry-over from other donors' samples. Here the sequenced sample was cultured CD8+ T cells from PBMCs, taken from culture after CMV antigen stimulation. V is TRBV12-3 or TRBV12-4 and J is TRBJ2-7; D possibly corresponds to TRBD1 (5 bases). CDR3 sequence: CASSFRVGYEQYV. In DNA form, the CDR3 reads TGTGCCAGCAGTTTCAGGGTGGGCTACGAGCAGTACGTC.